What follows are 17 T cell receptor beta chains derived from one specimen sequenced in a study of blood T cells in healthy people across ages. Combining a sample-barcoded 5' primer with a J-beta primer mix, a second PCR ran for 7 to 11 cycles. TCRdb re-analysed the 5' RACE reads in MiXCR, keeping a single row per CDR3 protein. The table lists 1.5 million to 2 million distinct CDR3 sequences, 40% to 55% of them singletons. Sequencing was carried out using blood. Receptors were obtained from a woman in her forties in good health.

J is TRBJ2-5 and V is TRBV7-2; TRBD1 agrees at 7 bases. Germline lookup yields CDR1 SGHTA and CDR2 FQGNSA. The CDR3 has 14 residues. The V segment lost 4 bases and the J segment 3 bases; nucleotides outside the gene matches: 5. The CDR3 is CASSSQDRKETQYF. CDR3 nucleotide sequence: TGTGCCAGCAGCTCCCAGGACAGGAAAGAGACCCAGTACTTC. The complete variable domain, with remaining parts taken from reference TRBV7-2 and TRBJ2-5, reads GAGVSQSPSNKVTEKGKDVELRCDPISGHTALYWYRQSLGQGLEFLIYFQGNSAPDKSGLPSDRFSAERTGGSVSTLTIQRTQQEDSAVYLCASSSQDRKETQYFGPGTRLLVL.

This clonotype was seen a handful of times. The chain links TRBV12-5 to TRBJ2-1; D remains ambiguous. V lost 2 bases and J lost 3, with 11 bases in between. CDR1 and CDR2 (germline): LGHNT, FRNRAP. The CDR3 is made up of 15 amino acids. Here the CDR3 reads CASGLFRSGYNEQFF. The CDR3 nucleotides read TGTGCTAGTGGTTTGTTTCGTTCTGGCTACAATGAGCAGTTCTTC.

A few counts support this clonotype. The gene calls are TRBV28 and TRBJ1-5, with a possible D match to TRBD1 (5 bases). Trimming left V 10 bases short and J 1 base short, with 8 bases between. Germline V gene sequence: CDR1 MDHEN, CDR2 SYDVKM. The CDR3 length is 12 residues. This chain's CDR3 is CATGLSNQPQHF. The DNA for the CDR3 is TGTGCCACGGGACTCAGCAATCAGCCCCAGCATTTT.

This clonotype was counted a few times. The rearrangement links TRBV20-1 to TRBJ2-1; D not certain. Germline loops: CDR1 DFQATT, CDR2 SNEGSKA (reference sequence). The V end lost 3 bases, the J end lost 10 bases, and 13 bases lay between the germline ends. CDR3 length equals 12 residues. The CDR3 coding sequence is TGCAGTGCTAGGCCCCTGAGAGCGGAGCAGTTCTTC. Translated, it gives CSARPLRAEQFF.

V is TRBV6-1 and J is TRBJ2-3; D is unclear. CDR1 MNHNS and CDR2 SASEGT come from the germline V gene. The CDR3 is made up of 13 amino acids. V lost 4 bases, J lost 3 bases, and 8 bases lay in between. CDR3 residues: CASSAFRTDTQYF. As DNA, the CDR3 is TGTGCCAGCAGTGCCTTTAGAACAGATACGCAGTATTTT.

This chain uses TRBV4-3 with TRBJ1-2; D is perhaps TRBD1 (6 bases). The CDR3 runs to 16 residues. Germline V lookup: CDR1 LGHNA, CDR2 YSLEER. Trimming took 1 base from V and 6 from J, leaving 18 bases between them. The DNA for the CDR3 is TGCGCCAGCAGCCAAGTACAGGGTAACGGCATCAATGGCTACACCTTC. Translation: CASSQVQGNGINGYTF.

This clonotype was seen only a few times. The gene calls are TRBV20-1 and TRBJ2-5; TRBD1 aligns across 9 bases. Germline CDR1 reads DFQATT; CDR2 reads SNEGSKA (reference sequence). The CDR3 extends over 14 amino acids. For the CDR3, the DNA is TGCAGCGAGAGGGACAGGGTAAATCAAGAGACCCAGTACTTC. It codes for CSERDRVNQETQYF.

This clonotype has a handful of counts. V is TRBV4-1 and J is TRBJ1-5, with D tentatively TRBD1 (5 bases). The CDR3 runs to 17 residues. V was pared by 0 bases and J by 3 bases, with 15 bases between. The germline V gene encodes CDR1 MGHRA and CDR2 YSYEKL. CDR3 sequence reads: CASSQERGLRPNQPQHF. The CDR3 DNA reads as TGCGCCAGCAGCCAAGAAAGGGGACTGAGACCCAATCAGCCCCAGCATTTT.

The chain links TRBV27 to TRBJ2-5; weak D call: TRBD1 (6 bases). The J call could be wrong; TRBJ2-1 is a better fit for the DNA end. The CDR3 covers 15 residues. Germline V lookup: CDR1 MNHEY, CDR2 SMNVEV (reference sequence). The CDR3 sequence is CASSLWHRAQETQFF. The CDR3 nucleotides read TGTGCCAGCAGTTTATGGCACAGGGCCCAAGAGACCCAGTTCTTC.

This clonotype has just a few counts. The V and J genes are TRBV27 and TRBJ1-2; 7 nucleotides match TRBD1. The CDR3 is made up of 14 amino acids. The J segment lost 7 bases and the V segment lost 1 base, leaving 6 bases of the junction unmatched. Germline-derived CDR1 and CDR2 are MNHEY and SMNVEV (reference sequence). The CDR3 sequence is CASSLLVGGGGYTF. In DNA form, the CDR3 reads TGTGCCAGCAGTTTATTGGTAGGGGGCGGTGGCTACACCTTC.

The chain recombines TRBV20-1 with TRBJ1-2; 9 positions match TRBD1. Germline lookup yields CDR1 DFQATT and CDR2 SNEGSKA (reference sequence). The CDR3 covers 14 residues. Trimming removed 5 bases from V and 4 bases from J; junction bases left unmatched: 8. The CDR3 DNA reads as TGCAGTGCTCCCCGGACAGGGGACGGCTATGGCTACACCTTC. This translates into CSAPRTGDGYGYTF.

The rearrangement joins TRBV7-9 to TRBJ2-5, with D possibly being TRBD2 (6 bases). This CDR3 is 15 amino acids long. Trimming shortened V by 4 bases and J by 5 bases, and 17 bases separated the two germline ends. The germline gives CDR1 SEHNR, CDR2 FQNEAQ (reference sequence). The CDR3 DNA sequence: TGTGCCAGCAGCTCCTCATCGGCGGGGAGGGAGACCCAGTACTTC. Its translation: CASSSSSAGRETQYF. The variable domain in full, completed from reference TRBV7-9 and TRBJ2-5, reads DTGVSQNPRHKITKRGQNVTFRCDPISEHNRLYWYRQTLGQGPEFLTYFQNEAQLEKSRLLSDRFSAERPKGSFSTLEIQRTEQGDSAMYLCASSSSSAGRETQYFGPGTRLLVL.

The genes are TRBV20-1 and TRBJ2-5; 11 nucleotides match TRBD2. CDR1 DFQATT and CDR2 SNEGSKA come from the germline V gene (reference sequence). Unmatched junction bases numbered 8, after V lost 0 bases and J lost 5 bases. This CDR3 contains 16 residues. DNA for the CDR3: TGCAGTGCTAGAGATAAGCTAGCGGGGGGCAGGGAGACCCAGTACTTC. It yields the protein CSARDKLAGGRETQYF.

This clonotype was observed a few times. The chain joins TRBV4-1 to TRBJ2-7, with 7 bases matching TRBD1. This CDR3 has 15 residues. Germline loops: CDR1 MGHRA, CDR2 YSYEKL. Unmatched junction bases numbered 6, after V lost 1 base and J lost 3 bases. The CDR3 coding sequence is TGCGCCAGCAGCCAAGGGGGCAGGGGGATCTACGAGCAGTACTTC. Its protein product is CASSQGGRGIYEQYF.

V usage is TRBV10-2 and J usage is TRBJ2-3; D remains ambiguous. Germline loops: CDR1 WSHSY, CDR2 SAAADI. CDR3 length equals 11 residues. Trimming removed 10 bases from V and 5 bases from J, with 10 bases in between. CDR3 coding DNA: TGCGCCATCCTCAAAGGAGATACGCAGTATTTT. It encodes CAILKGDTQYF.

The genes are TRBV7-2 and TRBJ2-5, with D tentatively TRBD2 (6 bases). Per the germline V gene, CDR1 is SGHTA and CDR2 is FQGNSA. The length of the CDR3 is 14 residues. Trimming pared 5 bases from V and 3 bases from J, leaving 13 bases between. The CDR3 DNA reads as TGTGCCAGCAGCCCACTACGGGGGAAAGAGACCCAGTACTTC. Translating it yields CASSPLRGKETQYF.

The V and J genes are TRBV27 and TRBJ2-1; unclear D gene. The V and J ends lost 1 base and 6 bases respectively, with 10 bases between them. The germline V gene has CDR1 MNHEY and CDR2 SMNVEV (reference sequence). There are 14 residues in the CDR3. The CDR3 here is CASSLWGNPNEQFF. In nucleotides, the CDR3 is TGTGCCAGCAGTTTATGGGGAAACCCCAATGAGCAGTTCTTC.